A single sample gave rise to the 25 T cell receptor beta chains below, sequenced in a study of cytomegalovirus exposure and HLA in healthy donors. Researchers ran the PCR with 60 Vbeta and 13 Jbeta primers. Clones were sequenced by immunoSEQ multiplex PCR, and TCRdb holds only the in-frame ones, with some missing. In the table there are about 190,000 clones, roughly four fifths of which are singletons. Specimen: PBMCs. The source of these receptors is a woman younger than 45 in good health and CMV-seropositive.

This rearrangement joins TRBV29-1 to TRBJ2-3, with 10 bases identical to TRBD2. The germline V gene has CDR1 SQVTM and CDR2 ANQGSEA. Trimming at V came to 0 bases and at J to 1 base, leaving 4 bases not matched to a gene. CDR3 length: 16 amino acids. The CDR3 nucleotides read TGCAGCGTTGAAGAAACTAGCGGGGTCCGCACAGATACGCAGTATTTT. It translates to CSVEETSGVRTDTQYF.

This clone was observed a single time. The chain recombines TRBV14 with TRBJ1-2; 7 bases are a match to TRBD1. CDR1 and CDR2 from the germline V gene are SGHDN and FVKESK. The CDR3 is 14 amino acids. V was clipped by 1 base and J by 8 bases; unmatched bases: 7. The CDR3: CASSQARRGQGYTF. DNA of the CDR3: TGTGCCAGCAGCCAAGCGCGGAGGGGGCAAGGCTACACCTTC. Full variable domain (missing parts from reference TRBV14 and TRBJ1-2): EAGVTQFPSHSVIEKGQTVTLRCDPISGHDNLYWYRRVMGKEIKFLLHFVKESKQDESGMPNNRFLAERTGGTYSTLKVQPAELEDSGVYFCASSQARRGQGYTFGSGTRLTVV.

The V call is TRBV4-2, the J call TRBJ2-4, with TRBD1 as a possible D gene (6 bases). V was clipped by 0 bases and J by 8 bases, with 20 bases between them. This CDR3 region has 17 residues. Germline assignment: CDR1 LGHNA and CDR2 YNFKEQ. CDR3 amino acids: CASSQDNSQGPLDIQYF. Here the CDR3 DNA reads TGTGCCAGCAGCCAAGATAATTCACAGGGCCCCTTAGACATTCAGTACTTC.

The chain couples TRBV11-2 to TRBJ2-1; 10 bases are a match to TRBD2. The ends lost 5 bases at V and 3 bases at J; junction bases unmatched: 4. In germline, CDR1 is SGHAT, CDR2 FQNNGV. The CDR3 spans 15 residues. CDR3 DNA: TGTGCCAGCAGCGAACTAGCGGGGTTCTACAATGAGCAGTTCTTC. It encodes CASSELAGFYNEQFF.

The chain has TRBV18 and TRBJ1-6; the match to TRBD1 covers 7 bases. Germline loops: CDR1 KGHSH, CDR2 LQKENI. J was trimmed by 13 bases and V by 6 bases; bases with no gene match: 6. CDR3 length equals 12 residues. The CDR3: CASSQRQGPLHF. In DNA form, the CDR3 reads TGTGCCAGCTCGCAGAGACAGGGCCCCCTCCACTTT.

This chain links TRBV6-5 with TRBJ2-7, with 7 bases fitting TRBD1. With 0 bases clipped from V and 3 bases from J, the junction kept 8 bases outside the gene matches. The CDR3 spans 16 residues. Germline lookup yields CDR1 MNHEY and CDR2 SVGAGI. DNA of the CDR3: TGTGCCAGCAGTTACTCTACGACAGGGCAACGCTACGAGCAGTACTTC. Protein: CASSYSTTGQRYEQYF.

The chain uses TRBV6-4 and TRBJ2-7, with 9 bases identical to TRBD1. J gave up 6 bases and V 5 bases, and 14 bases lay outside the gene matches. Germline assignment: CDR1 MRHNA and CDR2 SNTAGT. The CDR3 totals 16 residues. The CDR3 DNA reads as TGTGCCAGCAGTCCCTTCGGCGGACAGGGGACACCCGAGCAGTACTTC. Its protein product is CASSPFGGQGTPEQYF.

The chain carries TRBV7-8 and TRBJ1-1; 7 bases align to TRBD1. The CDR3 is 11 amino acids. The V gene's germline CDR1 is SGHVS and CDR2 FQNEAQ. Losses at the gene ends were 5 bases for V and 8 bases for J; bases not matched to a gene: 2. The CDR3 region is CASSQQGEAFF. The CDR3 DNA is TGTGCCAGCAGCCAACAGGGGGAAGCTTTCTTT.

This clone was seen only a few times. The chain combines TRBV2 with TRBJ2-7; 9 nucleotides line up with TRBD1. The CDR3 runs 16 residues. V lost 4 bases and J lost 4; bases outside the gene matches: 11. Germline CDR1 reads SNHLY; CDR2 reads FYNNEI. CDR3 residues: CASSGGTGSGLYEQYF. The CDR3 DNA reads TGTGCCAGCAGTGGCGGGACAGGGAGCGGGCTATACGAGCAGTACTTC.

The V call is TRBV28, the J call TRBJ2-7, with a tentative D call TRBD1 (5 bases). V shed 6 bases and J shed 5 bases, with 11 bases lying between them. The CDR3 loop spans 12 amino acids. The germline V gene has CDR1 MDHEN and CDR2 SYDVKM. CDR3 DNA: TGTGCCAGCAGGAAGACAGTTGACGAGCAGTACTTC. Protein product: CASRKTVDEQYF.

V usage is TRBV7-2 and J usage is TRBJ1-5, with 7 bases fitting TRBD1. The germline CDR1 and CDR2 sequences are SGHTA and FQGNSA. The CDR3 is 13 amino acids. Trimming cost V 5 bases and J 6 bases; bases outside gene matches: 4. The CDR3 reads CASSAQGSQPQHF. The CDR3 DNA reads as TGTGCCAGCAGCGCACAGGGGAGTCAGCCCCAGCATTTT.

This rearrangement joins TRBV5-4 to TRBJ2-1; 10 nucleotides match TRBD2. The germline CDR1 and CDR2 sequences are SGHNT and YYREEE (reference sequence). J gave up 7 bases and V 0 bases, and 10 bases lay outside the gene matches. The CDR3 is made up of 17 amino acids. Written as DNA, the CDR3 is TGTGCCAGCAGCTTGGTTGTTCTAGCGGGAGTAATTAATGAGCAGTTCTTC. Protein sequence: CASSLVVLAGVINEQFF. Looking up the rest from reference TRBV5-4 and TRBJ2-1 gives the full variable domain: ETGVTQSPTHLIKTRGQQVTLRCSSQSGHNTVSWYQQALGQGPQFIFQYYREEENGRGNFPPRFSGLQFPNYSSELNVNALELDDSALYLCASSLVVLAGVINEQFFGPGTRLTVL.

A single count supports this clone. The chain is built from TRBV27 and TRBJ1-5; TRBD1 might be the D (6 bases). Germline V gene sequence: CDR1 MNHEY, CDR2 SMNVEV (reference sequence). The germline V and J ends were trimmed by 5 bases and 1 base, with 24 bases remaining between them. The CDR3 contains 19 residues. The DNA for the CDR3 is TGTGCCAGCAGTCCTTACAGGGTGGGAGGGTATTCGAGCAATCAGCCCCAGCATTTT. Protein: CASSPYRVGGYSSNQPQHF.

A few counts support this clone. J is TRBJ2-4 and V is TRBV6-6; no reliable D call. V shed 0 bases and J shed 3 bases, with 6 bases lying between them. The germline V gene has CDR1 MNHNY and CDR2 SVGAGI (reference sequence). The CDR3 runs to 14 residues. This CDR3 is CASSYSRDKNIQYF. The CDR3, as DNA: TGTGCCAGCAGTTACTCTCGAGACAAAAACATTCAGTACTTC.

The chain recombines TRBV29-1 with TRBJ1-1; unclear D gene. CDR1 is SQVTM and CDR2 is ANQGSEA in the germline V gene. The CDR3 sequence is 11 residues long. V was trimmed by 3 bases and J by 4 bases, leaving 6 bases between them. The chain's CDR3 is CSVEAITEAFF. CDR3 sequence (DNA): TGCAGCGTTGAGGCCATCACTGAAGCTTTCTTT.

This clone was seen a single time. The rearrangement joins TRBV10-2 to TRBJ2-5; TRBD2 agrees at 13 bases. Germline V lookup: CDR1 WSHSY, CDR2 SAAADI. The CDR3 has 14 amino acids. V dropped 6 bases and J dropped 5; count of bases not matched to a gene: 3. The CDR3 DNA is TGCGCCAGCAGGGGGACTAGCGGGATTGAGACCCAGTACTTC. Protein: CASRGTSGIETQYF.

This rearrangement joins TRBV5-1 to TRBJ2-5; tentatively, D is TRBD2 (6 bases). The end of the DNA fits TRBJ2-7 better, so the J call may be wrong. The length of the CDR3 is 13 residues. Germline CDR1 reads SGHRS; CDR2 reads YFSETQ. In DNA, the CDR3 is TGCGCCAGCAGCCCTTGGGGGGACTACGAGCAGTACTTC. Amino acid sequence: CASSPWGDYEQYF.

The chain recombines TRBV10-2 with TRBJ1-2, with 9 positions matching TRBD1. The junction had 9 bases not matched to a gene; V was cut back by 1 base and J by 3 bases. The CDR3 runs 17 residues. Germline CDR1 is WSHSY and CDR2 is SAAADI. The CDR3 DNA follows: TGCGCCAGCAGTGAGTTTTACAGGGGGCAAGGAGACTATGGCTACACCTTC. This encodes CASSEFYRGQGDYGYTF.

This clone was recorded a few times. The rearrangement uses TRBV27 and TRBJ1-1, with a weak D call TRBD1 (5 bases). The CDR3 runs 15 residues. Germline V CDR1 and CDR2: MNHEY, SMNVEV (reference sequence). The V end lost 7 bases, the J end lost 6 bases, and 21 bases lay between the germline ends. The chain's CDR3 is CASNTPGGISSEAFF. The CDR3 nucleotides read TGTGCCAGCAATACCCCCGGGGGGATAAGTTCTGAAGCTTTCTTT.

This chain joins TRBV19 and TRBJ1-2, with D uncertain. The germline CDR1 and CDR2 sequences are LNHDA and SQIVND (reference sequence). The CDR3 extends over 14 amino acids. Trimming stripped 2 bases from V and 4 bases from J, with 11 bases between. The chain's CDR3 is CASSIQNGPYGYTF. The CDR3 DNA reads TGTGCCAGTAGTATACAAAACGGTCCCTATGGCTACACCTTC.

The rearrangement uses TRBV5-4 and TRBJ2-7, with 11 bases matching TRBD1. After removal of 4 bases from V and 1 base from J, the junction contained 4 bases not matched to a gene. This CDR3 region has 15 residues. The V gene's germline CDR1 is SGHNT and CDR2 YYREEE (reference sequence). The CDR3 DNA follows: TGTGCCAGCAGCGTCGGACAGGGGGCATCCTACGAGCAGTACTTC. Translated, it gives CASSVGQGASYEQYF.

The chain combines TRBV9 with TRBJ1-2, with 8 bases lining up with TRBD1. With V trimmed by 3 bases and J by 8 bases, 6 bases remained unmatched. This CDR3 region has 13 residues. The germline V gene encodes CDR1 SGDLS and CDR2 YYNGEE. CDR3: CASSAGTGGGYTF. CDR3 sequence (DNA): TGTGCCAGCAGCGCCGGGACAGGTGGAGGCTACACCTTC. Full variable domain (outside the CDR3, taken from reference TRBV9 and TRBJ1-2): DSGVTQTPKHLITATGQRVTLRCSPRSGDLSVYWYQQSLDQGLQFLIQYYNGEERAKGNILERFSAQQFPDLHSELNLSSLELGDSALYFCASSAGTGGGYTFGSGTRLTVV.

The J gene is TRBJ2-7, the V gene TRBV5-1; 8 bases are shared with TRBD2. CDR1 and CDR2 from the germline V gene are SGHRS and YFSETQ. V lost 1 base, J lost 2 bases, and 5 bases stayed unmatched. The CDR3 contains 15 residues. The CDR3 bases are TGCGCCAGCAGCTTGATGACTAGCGCCACCTACGAGCAGTACTTC. It translates to CASSLMTSATYEQYF.

This clone was detected once. The CDR3 nucleotides read TGTGCCAGCAGCTTGTCGGACAGGGGGCGTAGTGCCACCGGGGAGCTGTTTTTT. Amino acid sequence: CASSLSDRGRSATGELFF. The chain links TRBV11-3 to TRBJ2-2; TRBD1 agrees at 11 bases. Germline values: CDR1 SGHNT, CDR2 YENEEA. Trimming took 3 bases from V and 4 from J; bases not matched to a gene: 10. The length of the CDR3 is 18 residues.

The J gene is TRBJ2-1, the V gene TRBV28, with 11 bases lining up with TRBD2. CDR3 length equals 15 residues. Trimming took 3 bases from V and 6 from J; bases not matched to a gene: 4. Germline assignment: CDR1 MDHEN and CDR2 SYDVKM. CDR3 bases: TGTGCCAGCAGTTTTGCGACTAGCGGGATCAATGAGCAGTTCTTC. It yields the protein CASSFATSGINEQFF.